Below, 13 T cell receptor beta chains from the same sample are listed, as sequenced in a study of blood T cell repertoires in COVID-19. The repertoire was sequenced with immunoSEQ multiplex PCR; TCRdb's copy has only in-frame clones and lacks some. The sample holds roughly 670,000 clones, approximately 90% seen once. Material for sequencing was peripheral blood. These TCRs come from a woman aged 18-29 years with acute or convalescent COVID-19.

The sample holds one count of this clone. The chain recombines TRBV27 with TRBJ1-4, with D possibly matching TRBD1 (6 bases). The CDR3 is 15 amino acids. V lost 2 bases, J lost 1 base, and 8 bases lay in between. Germline V lookup: CDR1 MNHEY, CDR2 SMNVEV (reference sequence). This CDR3 reads CASSLTGQTNEKLFF. CDR3 nucleotides: TGTGCCAGCAGTTTAACAGGGCAAACTAATGAAAAACTGTTTTTT.

The rearrangement uses TRBV19 and TRBJ1-1; 8 bases are shared with TRBD1. Germline V gene sequence: CDR1 LNHDA, CDR2 SQIVND (reference sequence). Trimming at V came to 3 bases and at J to 7 bases, leaving 10 bases not matched to a gene. This CDR3 is built from 15 residues. The DNA of the CDR3 is TGTGCCAGTAGTATTCGAACCAGGGGGCGGGTTGAAGCTTTCTTT. It encodes CASSIRTRGRVEAFF. The variable domain in full, with the rest retrieved from reference TRBV19 and TRBJ1-1, is DGGITQSPKYLFRKEGQNVTLSCEQNLNHDAMYWYRQDPGQGLRLIYYSQIVNDFQKGDIAEGYSVSREKKESFPLTVTSAQKNPTAFYLCASSIRTRGRVEAFFGQGTRLTVV.

The chain couples TRBV10-3 to TRBJ1-4; no firm D call. Trimming pared 8 bases from V and 7 bases from J, leaving 23 bases between. Germline CDR1 is ENHRY and CDR2 is SYGVKD. This CDR3 region has 16 residues. DNA of the CDR3: TGTGCCATCTCCCAAGGGTGGCTCTCCGAGGGTGAAAAACTGTTTTTT. It translates to CAISQGWLSEGEKLFF.

The CDR3: CASSQAWTGVDYGYTF. The CDR3, as DNA: TGTGCCAGCAGCCAAGCGTGGACAGGGGTGGACTATGGCTACACCTTC. V and J are TRBV3-1 (or the pseudogene TRBV3-2) and TRBJ1-2; 9 positions agree with TRBD1. V lost 1 base to trimming and J lost 3 bases; unmatched junction nucleotides: 6. Germline-derived CDR1 and CDR2 are LGHDT and YNNKEL (reference sequence). This CDR3 comprises 16 residues.

This sequence joins TRBV27 and TRBJ1-2; possible D gene TRBD1, 6 bases. Germline V lookup: CDR1 MNHEY, CDR2 SMNVEV (reference sequence). The CDR3 has 13 amino acids. The V end was cut by 2 bases, the J end by 5 bases, with 9 bases between. CDR3: CASSLVRGYGYTF. The CDR3 DNA reads TGTGCCAGCAGTTTAGTCAGGGGTTATGGCTACACCTTC.

This clone appeared once. The rearrangement links TRBV5-1 to TRBJ1-4; D remains unclear. CDR1 is SGHRS, CDR2 YFSETQ, per germline. Trimming stripped 5 bases from V and 0 bases from J, with 11 bases between. This CDR3 has 15 amino acids. The chain's CDR3 is CASSNSSSTNEKLFF. CDR3 bases: TGCGCCAGCAGTAACTCGAGCTCAACTAATGAAAAACTGTTTTTT.

In this sample, this clone turned up once. The chain joins TRBV7-2 to TRBJ2-7; TRBD1 is a possible D gene (6 bases). In germline, CDR1 is SGHTA, CDR2 FQGNSA. The CDR3 covers 13 residues. The germline V and J ends were trimmed by 0 bases and 3 bases, with 6 bases remaining between them. The CDR3, as DNA: TGTGCCAGCAGCTTAGCCAGGGGCTACGAGCAGTACTTC. Translated, it gives CASSLARGYEQYF.

The gene calls are TRBV21-1 and TRBJ1-5. TRBV21-1 is labeled a pseudogene. There are 12 residues in the CDR3. As DNA, the CDR3 is TGTGCCAGCAGCCCCCCCGATCAGCCCCAGCATTTT. Protein sequence: CASSPPDQPQHF.

The genes are TRBV29-1 and TRBJ1-2; 9 bases fit TRBD1. The CDR3 extends over 13 amino acids. Germline V gene sequence: CDR1 SQVTM, CDR2 ANQGSEA. V lost 7 bases and J lost 4; bases outside the gene matches: 7. The CDR3 sequence: CSDGQGKGYGYTF. CDR3 sequence (DNA): TGCAGCGATGGACAGGGGAAAGGCTATGGCTACACCTTC.

The chain employs TRBV19 and TRBJ1-1, with D possibly matching TRBD1 (5 bases). Germline V gene data show CDR1 as LNHDA and CDR2 as SQIVND (reference sequence). This CDR3 region has 16 residues. The V end lost 6 bases, the J end lost 0 bases, and 17 bases lay between the germline ends. DNA for the CDR3: TGTGCCAGTAGGATCACACGGGGGGTTATGAACACTGAAGCTTTCTTT. Translated, it gives CASRITRGVMNTEAFF.

The genes are TRBV11-1 and TRBJ2-7; D perhaps matches TRBD1 (5 bases). V was shortened by 4 bases and J by 0 bases, with 7 bases between the two germline ends. There are 13 residues in the CDR3. Germline CDR1 is SGHAT and CDR2 is FQDESV (reference sequence). The CDR3 DNA follows: TGTGCCAGCAGCTCTAGGGGCTCCTACGAGCAGTACTTC. Residues: CASSSRGSYEQYF.

The chain has TRBV5-4 and TRBJ1-2; no reliable D call. Germline V gene data show CDR1 as SGHNT and CDR2 as YYREEE (reference sequence). CDR3 length: 15 amino acids. Trimming removed 5 bases at V and 0 bases at J, with 14 bases between. CDR3 bases: TGTGCCAGCAGGTGGATGGGAGGAACTAACTATGGCTACACCTTC. Amino acids: CASRWMGGTNYGYTF.

The chain carries TRBV7-2 and TRBJ1-3; the D is unclear. Trimming left V 5 bases short and J 3 bases short, with 11 bases between. Germline-derived CDR1 and CDR2 are SGHTA and FQGNSA. This CDR3 spans 14 amino acids. CDR3 DNA: TGTGCCAGCAGCCCAGACGGGAGTGGAAACACCATATATTTT. This translates into CASSPDGSGNTIYF.